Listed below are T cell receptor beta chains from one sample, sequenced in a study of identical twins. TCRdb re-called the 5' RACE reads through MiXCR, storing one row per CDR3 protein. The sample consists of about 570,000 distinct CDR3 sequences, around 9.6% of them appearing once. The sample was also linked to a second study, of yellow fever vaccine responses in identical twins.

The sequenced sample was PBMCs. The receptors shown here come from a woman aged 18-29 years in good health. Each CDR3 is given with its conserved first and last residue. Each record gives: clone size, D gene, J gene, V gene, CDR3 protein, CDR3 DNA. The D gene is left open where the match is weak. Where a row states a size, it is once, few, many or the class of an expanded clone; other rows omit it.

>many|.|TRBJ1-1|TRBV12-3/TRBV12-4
CASRMENRDTEAFF
TGTGCCAGCCGCATGGAGAACAGGGACACTGAAGCTTTCTTT
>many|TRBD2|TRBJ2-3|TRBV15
CATSRDLAEGADTQYF
TGTGCCACCAGCAGAGACCTAGCGGAGGGCGCAGATACGCAGTATTTT
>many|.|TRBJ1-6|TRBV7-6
CASSLRQGYDNSPLHF
TGTGCCAGCAGCTTAAGGCAGGGGTACGATAATTCACCCCTCCACTTT
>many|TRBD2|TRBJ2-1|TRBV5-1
CASSLSLAVEQFF
TGCGCCAGCAGCTTGTCCCTAGCGGTAGAGCAGTTCTTC
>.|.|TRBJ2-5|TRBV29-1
CSVGDTVTAETQYF
TGCAGCGTTGGGGATACAGTAACGGCGGAGACCCAGTACTTC
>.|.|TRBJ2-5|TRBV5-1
CASSTGQLETQYF
TGCGCCAGCAGCACAGGACAACTAGAGACCCAGTACTTC
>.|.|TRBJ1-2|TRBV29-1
CSVEGQAPYFTF
TGCAGCGTTGAAGGGCAGGCCCCTTATTTCACCTTC
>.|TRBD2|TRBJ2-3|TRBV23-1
CASSQSSSGGTESPDTQYF
TGCGCCAGCAGTCAATCGAGTAGCGGGGGGACTGAATCCCCAGATACGCAGTATTTT
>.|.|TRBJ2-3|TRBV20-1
CSATQTDTQYF
TGCAGTGCTACTCAAACAGATACGCAGTATTTT
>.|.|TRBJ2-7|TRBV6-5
CATGSYYEQYF
TGTGCCACTGGAAGTTACTACGAGCAGTACTTC
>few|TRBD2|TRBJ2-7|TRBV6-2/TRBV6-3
CASSYRAGAGEQYF
TGTGCCAGCAGTTACAGAGCGGGAGCTGGCGAGCAGTACTTC
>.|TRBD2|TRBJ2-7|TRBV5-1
CASSIDGTSGRSYEQYF
TGCGCCAGCAGCATAGACGGGACTAGCGGGAGGTCCTACGAGCAGTACTTC
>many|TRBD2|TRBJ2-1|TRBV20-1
CRTTSGRSNEQFF
TGCAGAACGACTAGCGGGAGGTCGAATGAGCAGTTCTTC
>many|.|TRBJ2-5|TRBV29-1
CSVNGGMETQYF
TGTTCCGTGAACGGAGGAATGGAGACCCAGTACTTC
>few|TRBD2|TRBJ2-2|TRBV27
CASSGLATTGGELFF
TGTGCCAGCAGTGGACTAGCCACTACAGGCGGGGAGCTGTTTTTT
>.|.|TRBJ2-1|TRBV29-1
CSVVGGAGYNEQFF
TGCAGCGTTGTTGGGGGGGCGGGGTACAATGAGCAGTTCTTC